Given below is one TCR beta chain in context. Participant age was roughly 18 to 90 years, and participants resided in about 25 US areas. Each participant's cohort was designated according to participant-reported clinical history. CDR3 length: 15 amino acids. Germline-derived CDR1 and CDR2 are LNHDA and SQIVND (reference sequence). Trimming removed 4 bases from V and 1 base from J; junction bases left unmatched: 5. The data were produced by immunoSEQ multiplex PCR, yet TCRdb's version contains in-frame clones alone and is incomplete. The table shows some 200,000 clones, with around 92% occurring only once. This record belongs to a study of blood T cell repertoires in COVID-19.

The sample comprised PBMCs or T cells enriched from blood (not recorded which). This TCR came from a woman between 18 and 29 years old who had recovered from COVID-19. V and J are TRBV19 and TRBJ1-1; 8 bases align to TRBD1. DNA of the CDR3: TGTGCCAGTAGTACATCGACAGGGGAGAACACTGAAGCTTTCTTT. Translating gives CASSTSTGENTEAFF.